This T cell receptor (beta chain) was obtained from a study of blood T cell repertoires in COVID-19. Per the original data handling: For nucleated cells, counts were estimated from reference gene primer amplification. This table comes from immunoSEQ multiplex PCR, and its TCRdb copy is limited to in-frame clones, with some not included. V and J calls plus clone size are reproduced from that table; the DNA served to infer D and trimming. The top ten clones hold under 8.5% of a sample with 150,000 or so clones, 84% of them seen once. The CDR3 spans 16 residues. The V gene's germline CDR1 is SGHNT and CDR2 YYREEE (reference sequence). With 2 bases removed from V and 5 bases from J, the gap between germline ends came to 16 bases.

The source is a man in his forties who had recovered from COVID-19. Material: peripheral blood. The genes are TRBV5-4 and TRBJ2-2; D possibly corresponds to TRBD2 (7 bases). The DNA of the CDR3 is TGTGCCAGCAGCTTAGGGGGGGCAGGGCAGACCGGGGAGCTGTTTTTT. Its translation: CASSLGGAGQTGELFF.